These 18 T cell receptor beta chains originate from one sample sequenced in a study of CD8+CD57+ T cells in acquired aplastic anemia (dated by TCRdb to the late 2010s). These reads were obtained on an Illumina HiSeq 2000. Profiling of TCR beta VDJ combinations and CDR3 sequences used genomic DNA as the template. The raw public data were reprocessed by TCRdb itself: fastp quality trimming at Q25, MiXCR clonotype calling, in-frame beta chains only. Identical CDR3 proteins give one entry, which carries the most common genes and DNA. The sample has 200,000 to 250,000 distinct CDR3 sequences on record, over 55% of them singletons. 25% to 30% of the sample rests with the top ten. Input material: sorted CD4+, CD8+, or CD8+CD57+ T cells (not recorded which) from PBMCs. The receptors were gathered from a human donor in good health.

As concerns this clonotype: This may be a read error, as it is one base from a much larger clone. The conserved phenylalanine or tryptophan normally closing the CDR3 is absent here, so this likely arose from a read error. V gene TRBV7-3 combines with J gene TRBJ2-2, with D unresolved. This CDR3 has 14 amino acids. The V gene's germline CDR1 is SGHTA and CDR2 FQGTGA. Trimming removed 5 bases at V and 4 bases at J, with 11 bases between. CDR3 protein: CASSQIVVTGELFL. The CDR3 coding sequence is TGTGCCAGCAGCCAAATAGTTGTCACCGGGGAGCTGTTTCTT.

This clonotype was detected ten times or more. V is TRBV13 and J is TRBJ1-5, with 7 nucleotides matching TRBD1. Germline loops: CDR1 PRHDT, CDR2 FYEKMQ (reference sequence). V lost 4 bases to trimming and J lost 4 bases; unmatched junction nucleotides: 4. The length of the CDR3 is 14 residues. CDR3 residues: CASSSQGTNQPQHF. In DNA, the CDR3 is TGTGCCAGCAGCTCACAGGGGACTAATCAGCCCCAGCATTTT.

This chain links TRBV7-9 with TRBJ1-1, with D perhaps TRBD1 (6 bases). This CDR3 contains 14 residues. Germline CDR1 SEHNR, CDR2 FQNEAQ (reference sequence). Trimming stripped 6 bases from V and 1 base from J, with 12 bases between. CDR3 sequence reads: CASSPGVSNTEAFF. CDR3 DNA: TGTGCCAGCAGTCCAGGGGTCTCGAACACTGAAGCTTTCTTT.

This chain connects TRBV12-3 or TRBV12-4 to TRBJ2-5, with D possibly matching TRBD2 (6 bases). The CDR3 is 14 residues long. Trimming shortened V by 3 bases and J by 2 bases, and 10 bases separated the two germline ends. Here the CDR3 reads CASSLRGKQETQYF. As DNA, the CDR3 is TGTGCCAGCAGTTTGCGGGGAAAACAAGAGACCCAGTACTTC.

The rearrangement joins TRBV12-3 or TRBV12-4 to TRBJ1-1, with 9 bases lining up with TRBD1. The CDR3 extends over 15 amino acids. Trimming removed 3 bases from V and 2 bases from J; junction bases left unmatched: 4. The CDR3 protein is CASSLDRGRNTEAFF. The CDR3, as DNA: TGTGCCAGCAGTTTGGACAGGGGAAGAAACACTGAAGCTTTCTTT.

The J gene is TRBJ2-1, the V gene TRBV15; D gene unclear. The tail of the sequence fits TRBJ2-7 better, so the J call may be wrong. The CDR3 length is 14 residues. Germline-derived CDR1 and CDR2 are LNHNV and YYDKDF (reference sequence). The CDR3 DNA reads as TGTGCCACCAGCAGTGGTCTAGGATCCTACGAGCAGTACTTC. As protein: CATSSGLGSYEQYF.

This clonotype was seen only once. The chain is built from TRBV7-3 and TRBJ1-6; no clear D gene. Trimming pared 5 bases from V and 10 bases from J, leaving 15 bases between. Germline assignment: CDR1 SGHTA and CDR2 FQGTGA. CDR3 length: 14 amino acids. CDR3 sequence (DNA): TGTGCCAGCAGCCCCAGAGGCGGGGTATCACCCCTCCACTTT. It yields the protein CASSPRGGVSPLHF.

The chain combines TRBV24-1 with TRBJ2-5, with D perhaps TRBD1 (7 bases). V lost 4 bases and J 2 bases, leaving 13 bases between the germline ends. CDR3 size: 15 residues. In germline, CDR1 is KGHDR, CDR2 SFDVKD. DNA for the CDR3: TGTGCCACCAGTGACCGGGGGACAGTTCAAGAGACCCAGTACTTC. It is translated as CATSDRGTVQETQYF.

V usage is TRBV2 and J usage is TRBJ1-2; maybe TRBD1 (5 bases). Germline V gives CDR1 SNHLY, CDR2 FYNNEI. This CDR3 spans 13 amino acids. Trimming took off 0 bases at V and 7 bases at J, with 9 bases between the two ends. DNA of the CDR3: TGTGCCAGCAGTGAAGCCAGGGAGGGTGGCTACACCTTC. This gives the protein CASSEAREGGYTF.

This clonotype was picked up many times. The V gene is TRBV5-5, the J gene TRBJ1-1; no firm D call. The CDR3 contains 14 residues. Between the trimmed V and J ends, which lost 1 base and 4 bases, there was a span of 11 bases. Germline V gene lookup returns CDR1 SGHKS and CDR2 YYEKEE (reference sequence). As DNA, the CDR3 is TGTGCCAGCAGCTTGATGGAGGAAGGCACTGAAGCTTTCTTT. It translates to CASSLMEEGTEAFF.

This sequence joins TRBV29-1 and TRBJ1-2; no reliable D call. V shed 5 bases and J shed 2 bases, with 12 bases lying between them. The CDR3 is 13 amino acids. Germline V gives CDR1 SQVTM, CDR2 ANQGSEA. The CDR3 nucleotides read TGCAGCGTTCAATCCGGGTCAAACTATGGCTACACCTTC. Translation gives CSVQSGSNYGYTF.

CDR3 bases: TGTGCCAGCAGCTTGGGGGACAGGGGGATTTCGCCCCTCCACTTT. It specifies CASSLGDRGISPLHF. The V call is TRBV7-8, the J call TRBJ1-6, with 11 bases fitting TRBD1. V was pared by 3 bases and J by 13 bases, with 8 bases of the junction left unmatched. CDR3 length: 15 residues. CDR1 is SGHVS, CDR2 FQNEAQ, per germline.

This clonotype has just one count. V usage is TRBV19 and J usage is TRBJ2-7; maybe TRBD1 (6 bases). CDR3 length equals 13 residues. V gave up 9 bases and J gave up 6 bases, with 18 bases separating them. The germline V gene encodes CDR1 LNHDA and CDR2 SQIVND (reference sequence). CDR3 coding DNA: TGTGCCAGGCCCATAGGGCAGGGGTGCGAGCAGTACTTC. Translation: CARPIGQGCEQYF.

Concerning this clonotype: A read error may be the cause here, since a much bigger clone is one base away. This sequence joins TRBV5-1 and TRBJ2-6; a possible D gene is TRBD2 (7 bases). The CDR3 loop spans 20 amino acids. Germline V gives CDR1 SGHRS, CDR2 YFSETQ. The CDR3 loop reads CANSLSKGGLVDSGANVLTF. The CDR3 bases are TGCGCCAACAGCTTGTCTAAGGGGGGGTTGGTCGATTCTGGGGCCAACGTCCTGACTTTC.

This chain connects TRBV7-9 to TRBJ1-6; D is perhaps TRBD1 (5 bases). The V gene's germline CDR1 is SEHNR and CDR2 FQNEAQ (reference sequence). The CDR3 has 14 residues. Trimming took 1 base from V and 8 from J, leaving 9 bases between them. The CDR3: CASSLVQGYSPLHF. DNA of the CDR3: TGTGCCAGCAGCTTAGTGCAGGGCTATTCACCCCTCCACTTT.

V and J are TRBV24-1 and TRBJ2-2, with D unclear. Trimming pared 3 bases from V and 1 base from J, leaving 5 bases between. The CDR3 has 14 amino acids. The V gene's germline CDR1 is KGHDR and CDR2 SFDVKD. This CDR3 reads CATSDPRNTGELFF. CDR3 DNA sequence: TGTGCCACCAGTGATCCTAGGAACACCGGGGAGCTGTTTTTT.

Note on this clonotype: The junction does not match germline at one end; this may be a read error. The chain joins TRBV24-1 to TRBJ2-5, with TRBD1 matching over 11 bases. The CDR3 is 15 residues long. CDR1 and CDR2 (germline): KGHDR, SFDVKD. This chain's CDR3 is CATSDSADRGLTQNF. The CDR3 DNA reads as TGTGCCACCAGTGACTCGGCGGACAGGGGGCTTACGCAGAACTTC.

At least ten counts were recorded for this clonotype. This chain's CDR3 is CASSLEASPHGYTF. CDR3 coding DNA: TGTGCCAGCAGCTTAGAGGCCTCACCCCATGGCTACACCTTC. V is TRBV13 and J is TRBJ1-2; D is ambiguous. The V gene lost 1 base and the J gene lost 6 bases, with 12 bases spanning the gap. CDR3 length equals 14 residues. Germline CDR1 PRHDT, CDR2 FYEKMQ (reference sequence).